This passage covers 8 T cell receptor beta chains from one sample sequenced in a study of cytomegalovirus exposure and HLA in healthy donors. Repertoires were generated with immunoSEQ multiplex PCR, while TCRdb's copy carries only in-frame clones and drops some. This sample has some 49,000 clones, with roughly nine tenths found just once. Sample: PBMCs. All receptors derive from a man between 18 and 29 years old in good health and CMV-seronegative.

This chain connects TRBV19 to TRBJ2-1, with TRBD2 identical over 11 bases. Germline trimming cut 0 bases from V and 7 bases from J; bases unmatched to any gene: 11. Per germline, CDR1 LNHDA and CDR2 SQIVND (reference sequence). This CDR3 region has 18 residues. For the CDR3, the DNA is TGTGCCAGTAGTATAGATTTTCGACTAGCGGGAATGGGGAATGAGCAGTTCTTC. It codes for CASSIDFRLAGMGNEQFF. The full variable domain, in which reference TRBV19 and TRBJ2-1 provide the parts outside the CDR3, is DGGITQSPKYLFRKEGQNVTLSCEQNLNHDAMYWYRQDPGQGLRLIYYSQIVNDFQKGDIAEGYSVSREKKESFPLTVTSAQKNPTAFYLCASSIDFRLAGMGNEQFFGPGTRLTVL.

V gene TRBV25-1 combines with J gene TRBJ2-3, with TRBD1 as a possible D gene (5 bases). Trimming took off 1 base at V and 0 bases at J, with 11 bases between the two ends. Germline V gives CDR1 MGHDK, CDR2 SYGVNS. This CDR3 contains 16 residues. CDR3 in DNA: TGTGCCAGCAGTGAATCCCTAGGACATAGCACAGATACGCAGTATTTT. Its translation is CASSESLGHSTDTQYF.

This chain links TRBV5-1 with TRBJ2-5, with 7 bases fitting TRBD1. The CDR3 sequence is 16 residues long. Germline-derived CDR1 and CDR2 are SGHRS and YFSETQ. V lost 4 bases and J lost 2; bases outside the gene matches: 11. This CDR3 reads CASSGGYRDSQETQYF. For the CDR3, the DNA is TGCGCCAGCAGCGGGGGATACCGGGACAGTCAAGAGACCCAGTACTTC.

This chain uses TRBV29-1 with TRBJ2-1, with 11 bases that match TRBD2. Per germline, CDR1 SQVTM and CDR2 ANQGSEA. Losses at the gene ends were 6 bases for V and 5 bases for J; bases not matched to a gene: 12. CDR3 length: 16 residues. Here the CDR3 reads CSVTPGSSGRNNEQFF. CDR3 nucleotide sequence: TGCAGCGTGACGCCTGGCTCTAGCGGGAGGAACAATGAGCAGTTCTTC.

The count of this clone is one. This chain connects TRBV29-1 to TRBJ1-3, with 7 bases fitting TRBD1. J gave up 1 base and V 7 bases, and 4 bases lay outside the gene matches. CDR3 length: 13 amino acids. The V gene's germline CDR1 is SQVTM and CDR2 ANQGSEA. The CDR3, as DNA: TGCAGCGCCGCGACAGGGTCTGGAAACACCATATATTTT. Amino acid sequence: CSAATGSGNTIYF.

The J gene is TRBJ2-7, the V gene TRBV7-6; D might be TRBD2 (5 bases). The CDR3 loop spans 15 amino acids. Germline loops: CDR1 SGHVS, CDR2 FNYEAQ. V was pared by 5 bases and J by 1 base, with 15 bases between. The CDR3 loop is CASSPLGLNSYEQYF. Here the CDR3 DNA reads TGTGCCAGCAGCCCACTAGGGTTAAATTCCTACGAGCAGTACTTC.

The chain employs TRBV28 and TRBJ2-7; TRBD2 matches 9 bases. This CDR3 contains 17 residues. With 3 bases clipped from V and 1 base from J, the junction kept 10 bases outside the gene matches. Germline V lookup: CDR1 MDHEN, CDR2 SYDVKM. The CDR3 protein is CASSLGPGTSISYEQYF. For the CDR3, the DNA is TGTGCCAGCAGTTTGGGGCCGGGGACTAGCATATCCTACGAGCAGTACTTC.

The chain employs TRBV11-2 and TRBJ2-5; D not certain. The CDR3 spans 13 residues. From germline, CDR1 is SGHAT and CDR2 FQNNGV. The V end was cut by 3 bases, the J end by 0 bases, with 5 bases between. CDR3 in amino acids: CASSFGNQETQYF. CDR3 nucleotide sequence: TGTGCCAGCAGCTTTGGCAACCAAGAGACCCAGTACTTC. Based on the CDR3 plus reference TRBV11-2 and TRBJ2-5, the full variable domain is EAGVAQSPRYKIIEKRQSVAFWCNPISGHATLYWYQQILGQGPKLLIQFQNNGVVDDSQLPKDRFSAERLKGVDSTLKIQPAKLEDSAVYLCASSFGNQETQYFGPGTRLLVL.